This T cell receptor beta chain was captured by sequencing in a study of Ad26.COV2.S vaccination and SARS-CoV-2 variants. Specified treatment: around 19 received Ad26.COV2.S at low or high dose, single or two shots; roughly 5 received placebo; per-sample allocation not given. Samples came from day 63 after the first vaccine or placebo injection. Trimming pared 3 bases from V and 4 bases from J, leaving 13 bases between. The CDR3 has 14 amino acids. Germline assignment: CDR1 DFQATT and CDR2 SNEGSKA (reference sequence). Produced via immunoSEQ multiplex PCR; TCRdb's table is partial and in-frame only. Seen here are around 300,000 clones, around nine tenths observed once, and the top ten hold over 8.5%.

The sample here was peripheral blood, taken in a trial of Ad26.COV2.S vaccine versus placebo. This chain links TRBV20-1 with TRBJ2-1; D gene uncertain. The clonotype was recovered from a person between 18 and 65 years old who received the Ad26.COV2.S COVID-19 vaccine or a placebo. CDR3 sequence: CSASRPVRYNEQFF. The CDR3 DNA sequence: TGCAGTGCTAGTAGGCCCGTTAGGTACAATGAGCAGTTCTTC.